Below, one T cell receptor beta chain is given with its context. This clone has a single count. Its antigen remains undetermined. Base qualities are not provided; no much larger clone lies one nucleotide away. This sample is part of a study of blood T cell repertoires in COVID-19 (TCRdb year 2020). In terms of the full investigation: The collaborator samples originated in the United States, Italy and Spain and spanned the acute and convalescent phases of COVID-19. The material from the prospective study consisted of cDNA or gDNA derived from T cells, B-cell-depleted T cells, or PBMCs. Subjects who had been exposed to COVID-19, were actively infected with it, or had recovered from it provided the deeply sampled blood TCRbeta repertoires that made up the dataset. A freely available public database, intended as a resource for researchers studying the immune response to SARS-CoV-2, is where the repertoires were released. The samples were drawn from two sources: the first 160 participants of the ongoing ImmuneRACE study, and 950 to 1,500 subjects contributed by 6 global collaborators. Sample metadata almost always included a de-identified subject ID, COVID-19 status, age in years and sex. HLA class I and class II types, where available, came from metadata supplied by the sample provider rather than from assay-based typing.

Paper-wide results and their limitations: The amount of clinical and demographic metadata varied by source and participant and was provided uncurated.

TCRbeta CDR3 regions were amplified from genomic DNA using the immunoSEQ Assay, a bias-controlled multiplex PCR. Turning to the authors' computational methods: Within the assay, amplification of reference gene primers was used to estimate how many nucleated cells each sample contained. To quantify the absolute abundance of each unique TCRbeta CDR3 rearrangement, sequence reads were collapsed and filtered. Productive Simpson clonality was computed per sample as the square root of Simpson's diversity index over productive rearrangements. TCRdb limited this immuneACCESS table to in-frame rearrangements with V and J called. A share of clones is missing; checked studies link under half to unresolved V genes, and the rest is unexplained. The V and J calls and clone size come from that table; D and trimming were worked out from the DNA. The sample includes roughly 100,000 clones, with 80% observed a single time. Together, the top ten hold 15% to 20% of the sample.

The germline V gene provides CDR1 SGHRS and CDR2 YFSETQ. Measured from the cysteine to the phenylalanine, the CDR3 is 14 residues long. Only the CDR3 region is kept as DNA, spanning 42 bases read in frame from base 1. From V the trimming removes 4 bases and from J it removes 2 bases, while the gene matches leave 4 bases of the junction unaccounted for. The collaborating institutions used their own protocols to collect whole blood in K2EDTA tubes. Collaborator samples were shipped for TCRbeta analysis as frozen whole blood, isolated PBMCs, or DNA extracted from either sample type. The clonotype originates from a human donor in a cohort sampled during active COVID-19. Sequencing used peripheral blood. Rearrangement joined TRBV5-1 to TRBJ2-3; 7 middle bases align to TRBD1. Here is the DNA: TGCGCCAGCAGCCAGGGACAGAACACAGATACGCAGTATTTT. Translated, it reads CASSQGQNTDTQYF.